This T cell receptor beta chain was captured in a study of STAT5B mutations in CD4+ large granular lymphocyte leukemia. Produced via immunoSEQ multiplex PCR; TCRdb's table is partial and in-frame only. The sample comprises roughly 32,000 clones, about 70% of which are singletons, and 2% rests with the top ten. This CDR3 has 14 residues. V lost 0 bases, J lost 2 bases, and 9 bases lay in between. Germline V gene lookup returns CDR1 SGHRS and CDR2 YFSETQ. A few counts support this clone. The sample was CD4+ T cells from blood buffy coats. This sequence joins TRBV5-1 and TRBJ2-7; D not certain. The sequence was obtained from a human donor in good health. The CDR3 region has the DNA TGCGCCAGCAGCTTGGGGAACGGAGCCTACGAGCAGTACTTC. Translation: CASSLGNGAYEQYF. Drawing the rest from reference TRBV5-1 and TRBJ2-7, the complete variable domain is KAGVTQTPRYLIKTRGQQVTLSCSPISGHRSVSWYQQTPGQGLQFLFEYFSETQRNKGNFPGRFSGRQFSNSRSEMNVSTLELGDSALYLCASSLGNGAYEQYFGPGTRLTVT.